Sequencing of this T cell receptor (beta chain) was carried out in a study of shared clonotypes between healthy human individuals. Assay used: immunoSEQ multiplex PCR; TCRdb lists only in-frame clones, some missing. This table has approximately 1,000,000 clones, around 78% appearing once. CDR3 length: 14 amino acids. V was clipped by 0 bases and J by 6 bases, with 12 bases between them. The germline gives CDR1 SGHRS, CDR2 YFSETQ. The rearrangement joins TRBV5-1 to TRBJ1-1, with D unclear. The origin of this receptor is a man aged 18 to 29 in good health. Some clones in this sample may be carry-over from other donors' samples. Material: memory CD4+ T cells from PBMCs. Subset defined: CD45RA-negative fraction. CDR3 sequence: CASSLAPGASEAFF. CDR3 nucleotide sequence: TGCGCCAGCAGCTTGGCGCCTGGTGCATCTGAAGCTTTCTTT.